This TCR beta chain was retrieved from a study of prognosis after radiotherapy for stage I lung cancer. About the research overall: Operability status for all non-small cell lung cancer patients was recorded as medically inoperable.

Study observations and caveats: When patients developed distant metastases, their Shannon entropy after stereotactic body radiation therapy was lower.

Genomic DNA served as the source from which two-round multiplex PCR generated TCR beta CDR3 amplicons. TRBV and TRBJ genes each had their own specific primers in first-round PCR. TCRdb called the multiplex PCR reads again in MiXCR, with one record for every CDR3 protein. The sample records fewer than 15,000 distinct CDR3 sequences, approximately 40% being singletons. Germline V gene sequence: CDR1 WSHSY, CDR2 SAAADI. V lost 7 bases to trimming and J lost 1 base, with 10 bases between them. This CDR3 spans 13 amino acids. There are many counts of this clonotype. Its antigen remains unknown. This clonotype was obtained from a donor at least 50 years old with non-small cell lung cancer. The sequences come from PBMCs, collected before or after stereotactic body radiation therapy (not recorded which). This chain links TRBV10-2 with TRBJ2-5; a weak D match, TRBD2 (7 bases). The CDR3 sequence is CASTRGGQETQYF. As DNA, the CDR3 is TGCGCCAGCACGAGGGGGGGCCAAGAGACCCAGTACTTC.